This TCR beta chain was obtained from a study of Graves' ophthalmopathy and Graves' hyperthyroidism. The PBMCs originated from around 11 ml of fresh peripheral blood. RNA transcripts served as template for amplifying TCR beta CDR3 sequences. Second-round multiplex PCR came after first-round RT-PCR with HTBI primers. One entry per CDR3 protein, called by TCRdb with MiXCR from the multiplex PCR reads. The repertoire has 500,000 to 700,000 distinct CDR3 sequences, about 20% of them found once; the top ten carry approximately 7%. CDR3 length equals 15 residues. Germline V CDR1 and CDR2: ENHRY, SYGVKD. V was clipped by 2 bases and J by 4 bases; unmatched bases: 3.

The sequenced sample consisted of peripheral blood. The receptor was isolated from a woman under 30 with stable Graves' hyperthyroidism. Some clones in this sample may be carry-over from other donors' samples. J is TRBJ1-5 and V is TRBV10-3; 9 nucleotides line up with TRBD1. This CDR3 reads CAISEPGTGNQPQHF. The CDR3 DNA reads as TGTGCCATCAGTGAGCCCGGGACAGGGAATCAGCCCCAGCATTTT.